The entry that follows covers one T cell receptor (beta chain) sequence. V gave up 3 bases and J gave up 4 bases, with 10 bases separating them. The CDR3 covers 14 residues. Germline V gives CDR1 MDHEN, CDR2 SYDVKM. This sample stems from a study of shared clonotypes between healthy human individuals. Profiling relied on immunoSEQ multiplex PCR, and the TCRdb table lists in-frame clones only, not all of them. There are 1.5 million to 2.5 million clones in the sample; about 95% occur only once, and more than 0.95% lies in the top ten. Naive CD8 isolation took CD45RO-negative cells positively selected for CCR7 and excluded terminally differentiated effector memory CD45RA+ cells. The donor population consisted of healthy HIV-negative adults with no recent acute infections or vaccinations.

The sample consisted of naive CD8+ T cells sorted from blood. The gene calls are TRBV28 and TRBJ2-1; no reliable D call. The TCR sequence derives from a man younger than 35 in good health. The CDR3, as DNA: TGTGCCAGCAGTTTCTCTTCTCCTTACAATGAGCAGTTCTTC. Encoded protein: CASSFSSPYNEQFF.